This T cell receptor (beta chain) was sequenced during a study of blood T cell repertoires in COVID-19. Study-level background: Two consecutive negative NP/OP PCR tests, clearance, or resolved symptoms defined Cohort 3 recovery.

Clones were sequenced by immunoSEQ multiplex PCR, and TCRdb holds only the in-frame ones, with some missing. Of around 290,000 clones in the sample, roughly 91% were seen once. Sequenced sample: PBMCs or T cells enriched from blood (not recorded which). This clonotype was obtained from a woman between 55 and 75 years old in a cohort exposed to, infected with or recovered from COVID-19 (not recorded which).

Written as DNA, the CDR3 is TGTGCCAGCCACCTGGGGGGACAGATGAACACCGGGGAGCTGTTTTTT. Protein: CASHLGGQMNTGELFF. The rearrangement joins TRBV6-4 to TRBJ2-2; D is perhaps TRBD1 (7 bases). V was pared by 8 bases and J by 1 base, with 17 bases between. The germline CDR1 and CDR2 sequences are MRHNA and SNTAGT. This CDR3 has 16 residues.